Given below is one T cell receptor (beta chain) in context. Its antigen is unknown. The CDR3 covers 17 residues. Trimming left V 3 bases short and J 8 bases short, with 23 bases between. Per germline, CDR1 SNHLY and CDR2 FYNNEI. The sample is drawn from a study of post-analysis software for immune sequencing data. Looking at the study overall: In terms of disease course, relapsing-remitting, secondary progressive and progressive-relapsing multiple sclerosis were included. Overall study results and limits: Co-batched samples clustered tightly together by F measure. About five TRBV segments (TRBV5-6, TRBV5-1 and TRBV20-1 among them) occurred more frequently in patients than in controls. Controls showed significantly higher normalized Chao1 diversity than did multiple sclerosis patients.

Built from TCR beta cDNA, the libraries had unique molecular identifiers in them. cDNA molecules numbering some 500,000 came from roughly 1 to 10 million T cells. Each CDR3 protein gets one entry after TCRdb re-called the PCR reads with MiXCR. Here the sample spans 750,000 to 950,000 distinct CDR3 sequences, roughly half being singletons. The TCR originated in a girl aged 5 to 17 with multiple sclerosis. The chain employs TRBV2 and TRBJ2-1; perhaps TRBD1 as D (6 bases). Material: blood. The CDR3 DNA reads as TGTGCCAGCAGTGAGACAGGAATGACCAACTCTGGAGATGAGCAGTTCTTC. Its protein is CASSETGMTNSGDEQFF. Variable domain in full (rest from reference TRBV2 and TRBJ2-1): EPEVTQTPSHQVTQMGQEVILRCVPISNHLYFYWYRQILGQKVEFLVSFYNNEISEKSEIFDDQFSVERPDGSNFTLKIRSTKLEDSAMYFCASSETGMTNSGDEQFFGPGTRLTVL.